Below, one TCR beta chain is given with its context. Antigen unknown. This CDR3 spans 16 amino acids. V lost 4 bases and J lost 0, with 13 bases in between. CDR1 and CDR2 (germline): MNHEY, SVGAGI. The entry originates in a study of response to subunit inactivated influenza vaccine. Study outcomes and limitations: Few additional T cells are recruited per seasonal influenza vaccination, authors suggested.

MiXCR, run by TCRdb on the RT-PCR reads, gives a single entry per CDR3 protein. The sample yields approximately 700,000 distinct CDR3 sequences, about 15% seen once. V is TRBV6-5 and J is TRBJ2-1; no definite D call. Sequenced here: PBMCs from blood, sampled around 15 days before vaccination. The sequence derives from a man between 45 and 60 years old who received an inactivated influenza vaccine. DNA of the CDR3: TGTGCCAGCAGTTTCGGCGCATACGCCTCCTACAATGAGCAGTTCTTC. It specifies CASSFGAYASYNEQFF.